The clone carrying this TCR beta chain came up a few times. The antigen is not known. This entry is derived from a study of T cells in localized non-small cell lung cancer. Study results and caveats: The study found T cell clonality highest in uninvolved adjacent lung, above tumor. A denser population of T cells in blood accompanied longer overall survival.

Assay used: immunoSEQ multiplex PCR; TCRdb lists only in-frame clones, some missing. The table lists some 20,000 clones, roughly four fifths of them singletons. The CDR3 is 14 residues long. Trimming took 3 bases from V and 3 from J, leaving 12 bases between them. Per germline, CDR1 SEHNR and CDR2 FQNEAQ (reference sequence). This TCR came from a man between 40 and 70 years old with stage I lung adenocarcinoma. This rearrangement joins TRBV7-9 to TRBJ2-7; D may correspond to TRBD1 or TRBD2 (5 bases each). This specimen consisted of peripheral blood, obtained before any cancer treatment. The CDR3 DNA is TGTGCCAGCAGCTTGGGGCCCAGCGGCTACGAGCAGTACTTC. It specifies CASSLGPSGYEQYF.